This TCR beta chain is from a study of blood T cell repertoires in COVID-19 (dated by TCRdb to about 2020). Regarding the complete study: Samples covering the acute and convalescent phases of COVID-19 were provided by collaborators in the United States, Italy and Spain. The material from the prospective study consisted of cDNA or gDNA derived from T cells, B-cell-depleted T cells, or PBMCs. The dataset comprised deeply sampled blood TCRbeta repertoires from subjects exposed to, actively infected with, or recovered from COVID-19. The repertoires were released in a freely available public database intended as a resource for research on the immune response to SARS-CoV-2. Samples came from the ongoing ImmuneRACE study (first 160 participants) plus 1,254 subjects from 6 global collaborators. Sample metadata almost always included a de-identified subject ID, COVID-19 status, age in years and sex. Where available, HLA class I and class II types were obtained from metadata supplied by the sample provider rather than from assay-based typing. What the research found in general, with its limitations: The quantity of clinical and demographic metadata differed by source and by participant and was supplied without curation.

The immunoSEQ Assay, a bias-controlled multiplex PCR, was used to amplify TCRbeta CDR3 regions from genomic DNA. Processing in the source paper ran as follows. Within the assay, amplification of reference gene primers was used to estimate how many nucleated cells each sample contained. To quantify the absolute abundance of each unique TCRbeta CDR3 rearrangement, sequence reads were collapsed and filtered. For each sample, productive Simpson clonality was calculated as the square root of Simpson's diversity index over productive rearrangements. TCRdb holds this immuneACCESS table with in-frame rearrangements only. Some clones are missing; in checked studies, unresolved V genes explain under half, and the rest has no known cause. The V and J calls and clone size are taken from that table; D and trimming were inferred from the DNA. The sample table shows approximately 130,000 clones, and around 85% are seen once. In total, the top ten clones hold 4.3% of the sample.

This clone was observed a few times. The antigen it recognizes is unknown. Base-call qualities are not available, and no considerably larger clone is one nucleotide away. V lost 7 bases and J lost 1 base; the stretch between them is 14 bases long. CDR1 is given as SGHNT and CDR2 as YENEEA, both from the germline V gene. The CDR3 goes from the cysteine to the phenylalanine over 15 residues. Kept here is only the CDR3 DNA, which spans 45 bases and is read in frame from base 1. The collaborating institutions used their own protocols to collect whole blood in K2EDTA tubes. Collaborator samples were shipped for TCRbeta analysis as frozen whole blood, isolated PBMCs, or DNA extracted from either sample type.

The origin of this receptor is a human donor in a cohort sampled during active COVID-19. The specimen was peripheral blood. The receptor chain draws on TRBV11-3 and TRBJ2-1; TRBD2 is a weak D gene call, 6 bases matching. The CDR3 here reads CASTGGFWSYNEQFF. The bases read TGTGCCAGCACCGGGGGTTTTTGGTCCTACAATGAGCAGTTCTTC. Extended through the reference TRBV11-3 and TRBJ2-1 proteins, this CDR3 yields the full variable domain: EAGVVQSPRYKIIEKKQPVAFWCNPISGHNTLYWYLQNLGQGPELLIRYENEEAVDDSQLPKDRFSAERLKGVDSTLKIQPAELGDSAVYLCASTGGFWSYNEQFFGPGTRLTVL.